The present T cell receptor (beta chain) was sequenced within a study of blood T cell repertoires in COVID-19. Study context: T cells, B-cell-depleted T cells, or PBMCs supplied cDNA or gDNA.

Germline values: CDR1 SGDLS, CDR2 YYNGEE. The CDR3 extends over 15 amino acids. Deletions cut 3 bases from V and 1 base from J, with 10 bases between. Libraries were prepared by immunoSEQ multiplex PCR; TCRdb keeps only in-frame clonotypes and omits some of them. The table lists about 360,000 clones, 80% to 90% of them singletons. In Seattle, patients joined the study during active infection and were tracked longitudinally. The sequence came from a woman aged 55-75 years with COVID-19, enrolled during active disease. V gene TRBV9 combines with J gene TRBJ2-2; D is perhaps TRBD1 (5 bases). Sequenced input: peripheral blood. The CDR3 DNA reads TGTGCCAGCAGCGCAAACCAGGGGAACACCGGGGAGCTGTTTTTT. It translates to CASSANQGNTGELFF.